This T cell receptor beta chain was recorded in a study of CD8+CD57+ T cells in acquired aplastic anemia (dated by TCRdb to 2017 to 2018). With respect to the entire study: Extracted DNA from sorted CD4+ and CD8+ cells averaged 3.2 ug, ranging from 0.2 to 27.4 ug. For healthy donor samples, the average read count was about 9.9 million for CD4+ cells and around 12 million for CD8+ cells.

TCR beta VDJ combination and CDR3 sequence profiling used genomic DNA as the template. An Illumina HiSeq 2000 was the platform used for TCR repertoire sequencing. In the paper's pipeline: TRBV/TRBJ rearrangement plots, CDR3 size and DJ length profiles, and Simpson's diversity index were used to assess repertoires. Whichever DNA sequence was most abundant in the deep sequencing data was defined as the immunodominant clone. CDR3 amino acid sequences were checked for sharing between subjects and were compared against published repertoires and the VDJdb database. The public reads were run again by TCRdb, first through fastp at Q25 and then through MiXCR, and only productive beta chains were kept. Each entry is one CDR3 protein sequence, shown with its most common DNA and genes. The V and J calls come from TCRdb's annotation, not from the publication. In this sample the table shows some 64,000 distinct CDR3 sequences, roughly 58% of which occur a single time. The ten biggest clones cover less than 2.5% of the sample.

Beyond this particular receptor, the publication reports: About 30 CD8+ CDR3 sequences were found in both patients and controls but appeared to be highly expressed in patients and within the immunodominant clones of the patients. No significant difference in CD8+ Simpson's diversity was found between patients and healthy controls (P=0.060).

This clonotype was picked up many times. It lacks a known antigen. The sample holds no much larger clone one base away, and base qualities are not on file. Sequences MDHEN (CDR1) and SYDVKM (CDR2) are obtained from the germline V gene. The junction shows trimming of 6 bases on V and 3 bases on J, and the gene matches do not reach 22 bases of it. Inclusive of the bounding cysteine and phenylalanine, the CDR3 is 20 residues long. Only CDR3 DNA remains: 60 bases, in frame from the first base. The study deep-sequenced TCR repertoires of sorted CD4+ and CD8+ blood T cells from severe aplastic anemia patients and healthy subjects. Ficoll-Paque density gradient centrifugation was used to isolate peripheral blood mononuclear cells. Before DNA was extracted, CD4+ and CD8+ T cells were sorted using either FACS or magnetic beads.

This TCR derives from a human donor in good health, serving as a control. The sequence links TRBV28 to TRBJ2-7; TRBD1 agrees with 11 junctional bases. Sample: sorted CD4+, CD8+, or CD8+CD57+ T cells (not recorded which) from PBMCs. The CDR3 sequence is CASSSPPGTGGTSVLYEQYF. Here is the DNA: TGTGCCAGCAGCTCGCCCCCCGGGACAGGGGGTACTAGCGTACTCTACGAGCAGTACTTC.